This T cell receptor (beta chain) was retrieved from a study of chemoradiotherapy in HPV16-positive cancers. TCRdb keeps only in-frame clones here, not all; method: immunoSEQ multiplex PCR. The table lists 7,000 to 8,500 clones, roughly nine tenths of them singletons. CDR3 length: 14 amino acids. The V gene's germline CDR1 is WSHSY and CDR2 SAAADI. V lost 3 bases to trimming and J lost 3 bases, with 11 bases between them. In its sample, this clone was seen once. This receptor was taken from a human donor with HPV-associated anogenital cancer. The material sequenced was tumor tissue, taken from a patient who underwent chemoradiotherapy. The V and J genes are TRBV10-2 and TRBJ2-5, with D perhaps TRBD1 (6 bases). CDR3 DNA: TGCGCCAGCAGTGAAAGTAACAGGGAAGAGACCCAGTACTTC. Translation: CASSESNREETQYF.